The 30 T cell receptor beta chains below all came from one sample that was sequenced in a study of blood T cell repertoires in COVID-19 (dated by TCRdb to 2019 to 2021). The receptor library was made with the immunoSEQ multiplex PCR assay. The table was pulled from immuneACCESS by TCRdb, which kept in-frame rearrangements only. Such tables lose some clones; where checked, under half of the loss comes from unresolved V genes, and the rest has no known cause. The table for this sample lists approximately 350,000 clones; roughly four fifths of them were counted only once. Of the sample, over 4.5% is held by the ten largest clones. Sequences were obtained from PBMCs or T cells enriched from blood (not recorded which). These receptors all stem from a woman aged 45-59 years who had recovered from COVID-19.

This chain uses TRBV18 with TRBJ2-5; D unclear. Germline values: CDR1 KGHSH, CDR2 LQKENI. The CDR3 contains 15 residues. Trimming took off 3 bases at V and 1 base at J, with 12 bases between the two ends. The CDR3 DNA reads as TGTGCCAGCTCACCGGCAGGTAAAGGCCAAGAGACCCAGTACTTC. Residues: CASSPAGKGQETQYF.

The chain couples TRBV2 to TRBJ2-7, with 7 nucleotides matching TRBD1. This CDR3 comprises 12 residues. Germline V lookup: CDR1 SNHLY, CDR2 FYNNEI. J gave up 1 base and V 6 bases, and 0 bases lay outside the gene matches. The CDR3: CASRGQSYEQYF. The CDR3 DNA reads TGTGCCAGCAGGGGACAGTCCTACGAGCAGTACTTC.

This chain uses TRBV2 with TRBJ2-1; tentatively, D is TRBD2 (6 bases). The CDR3 runs to 11 residues. V lost 2 bases and J lost 12, with 8 bases in between. Germline values: CDR1 SNHLY, CDR2 FYNNEI. For the CDR3, the DNA is TGTGCCAGCAGTGAACACGGGAGGCAGTTCTTC. This codes for CASSEHGRQFF.

V usage is TRBV19 and J usage is TRBJ1-4; 9 bases map to TRBD1. V was clipped by 9 bases and J by 8 bases; unmatched bases: 7. CDR1 is LNHDA, CDR2 SQIVND, per germline (reference sequence). This CDR3 is 13 amino acids long. The CDR3 here is CASRTGEYEKLFF. The CDR3 DNA is TGTGCCAGCCGGACAGGGGAATACGAAAAACTGTTTTTT.

The chain has TRBV7-2 and TRBJ2-5; TRBD2 matches at 14 bases. This CDR3 is 16 amino acids long. With V trimmed by 5 bases and J by 5 bases, 7 bases remained unmatched. Germline CDR1 and CDR2: SGHTA and FQGNSA. This chain's CDR3 is CASSGGTSGSWETQYF. The CDR3 nucleotides read TGTGCCAGCAGCGGAGGGACTAGCGGGAGTTGGGAGACCCAGTACTTC.

Concerning this clone itself: A junction boundary mismatches the germline segment, possibly from a read error. The chain uses TRBV12-5 and TRBJ1-2; the D gene is possibly TRBD1 (6 bases). The germline V gene encodes CDR1 LGHNT and CDR2 FRNRAP. CDR3 length: 13 amino acids. The chain's CDR3 is CASGFTGKGVLIF. For the CDR3, the DNA is TGTGCTAGTGGTTTTACAGGGAAAGGGGTTCTCATATTC.

This sequence joins TRBV30 and TRBJ2-4, with 11 nucleotides matching TRBD2. J lost 15 bases, V lost 0 bases, and 10 bases had no gene match. The CDR3 consists of 14 residues. CDR1 is GTSNPN and CDR2 is SVGIG in the germline V gene (reference sequence). CDR3 in DNA: TGTGCCTGGAGTGTAGGGCTAGCGGGGGGTGGAATGTACTTC. Protein sequence: CAWSVGLAGGGMYF.

The chain combines TRBV6-2 or TRBV6-3 with TRBJ1-1; a possible D gene is TRBD1 (5 bases). Germline assignment: CDR1 MNHEY and CDR2 SVGEGT. V was trimmed by 3 bases and J by 2 bases, leaving 10 bases between them. This CDR3 contains 14 residues. The CDR3 sequence is CASSYLGDNTEAFF. The CDR3 nucleotides are TGTGCCAGCAGTTATTTAGGGGATAACACTGAAGCTTTCTTT.

The V call is TRBV4-2, the J call TRBJ2-3; 10 nucleotides match TRBD2. The V segment lost 0 bases and the J segment 1 base; nucleotides outside the gene matches: 1. This CDR3 comprises 16 residues. Germline CDR1 LGHNA, CDR2 YNFKEQ. Here the CDR3 DNA reads TGTGCCAGCAGCCAAGATGGGACTAGCGGCACAGATACGCAGTATTTT. This gives the protein CASSQDGTSGTDTQYF.

The chain combines TRBV28 with TRBJ1-3; the D gene is possibly TRBD1 (6 bases). The germline gives CDR1 MDHEN, CDR2 SYDVKM. V was trimmed by 3 bases and J by 4 bases, leaving 13 bases between them. CDR3 length equals 15 residues. The CDR3 sequence is CASSFATGPGNTIYF. The CDR3 region has the DNA TGTGCCAGCAGTTTTGCCACAGGGCCCGGAAACACCATATATTTT.

The rearrangement uses TRBV7-6 and TRBJ2-2, with TRBD1 matching over 7 bases. This CDR3 region has 16 residues. Germline CDR1 is SGHVS and CDR2 is FNYEAQ. The trim removed 1 base at V and 4 bases at J, leaving 6 bases unmatched. CDR3 nucleotides: TGTGCCAGCAGCTTAGGTCCGACAGGGACCACCGGGGAGCTGTTTTTT. Translating gives CASSLGPTGTTGELFF.

The V and J genes are TRBV6-5 and TRBJ1-2, with 7 bases lining up with TRBD1. The CDR3 runs to 13 residues. V lost 5 bases and J lost 8; bases outside the gene matches: 8. CDR1 is MNHEY, CDR2 SVGAGI, per germline. Written as DNA, the CDR3 is TGTGCCAGCAGTCGGACGGGACAGAAGGGCTACACCTTC. Encoded protein: CASSRTGQKGYTF.

This clone was observed a few times. The chain uses TRBV19 and TRBJ1-5; D is undetermined. Germline V gives CDR1 LNHDA, CDR2 SQIVND (reference sequence). Trimming left V 8 bases short and J 0 bases short, with 11 bases between. This CDR3 has 14 residues. The CDR3 protein is CASSTTYSNQPQHF. CDR3 DNA sequence: TGTGCCAGTTCCACAACGTATAGCAATCAGCCCCAGCATTTT.

The V and J genes are TRBV9 and TRBJ2-2, with 7 bases lining up with TRBD2. Trimming removed 7 bases from V and 6 bases from J; junction bases left unmatched: 9. This CDR3 spans 14 amino acids. Germline V gene sequence: CDR1 SGDLS, CDR2 YYNGEE. CDR3 bases: TGTGCCAGCGCGGGGGTCCAGGGTCCCGGGGAGCTGTTTTTT. This gives the protein CASAGVQGPGELFF.

The genes are TRBV6-5 and TRBJ1-1; D gene unclear. CDR1 is MNHEY and CDR2 is SVGAGI in the germline V gene. The V and J ends lost 4 bases and 0 bases respectively, with 9 bases between them. CDR3 size: 14 residues. CDR3 amino acids: CASSLTVMNTEAFF. The CDR3 DNA is TGTGCCAGCAGTTTAACAGTCATGAACACTGAAGCTTTCTTT.

The CDR3 bases are TGTGCCAGCAGCTTGGCGACAGGTGGTTACACCTTC. Its protein is CASSLATGGYTF. V gene TRBV5-4 combines with J gene TRBJ1-2; D possibly corresponds to TRBD1 (6 bases). Per the germline V gene, CDR1 is SGHNT and CDR2 is YYREEE (reference sequence). The CDR3 is made up of 12 amino acids. Trimming stripped 0 bases from V and 11 bases from J, with 11 bases between.

The chain has TRBV7-2 and TRBJ1-4; TRBD1 might be the D (5 bases). V was trimmed by 0 bases and J by 0 bases, leaving 11 bases between them. The CDR3 has 17 residues. The germline V gene has CDR1 SGHTA and CDR2 FQGNSA. The CDR3: CASSLAPQGATNEKLFF. CDR3 DNA: TGTGCCAGCAGCTTAGCCCCGCAAGGGGCAACTAATGAAAAACTGTTTTTT.

CDR3 in amino acids: CASSQRLAGLGELFF. CDR3 nucleotides: TGTGCCAGCAGTCAACGACTAGCGGGACTAGGGGAGCTGTTTTTT. This rearrangement joins TRBV27 to TRBJ2-2; TRBD2 agrees at 11 bases. V was clipped by 5 bases and J by 8 bases; unmatched bases: 7. The CDR3 extends over 15 amino acids. The germline gives CDR1 MNHEY, CDR2 SMNVEV (reference sequence).

This chain links TRBV2 with TRBJ1-2; TRBD1 aligns across 7 bases. This CDR3 contains 15 residues. Per germline, CDR1 SNHLY and CDR2 FYNNEI. Germline trimming cut 3 bases from V and 4 bases from J; bases unmatched to any gene: 8. The CDR3 DNA is TGTGCCAGCAGTGACGCCCTGGGACAGCTCTATGGCTACACCTTC. Translating it yields CASSDALGQLYGYTF.

J is TRBJ2-3 and V is TRBV4-2; the match to TRBD1 covers 8 bases. Germline loops: CDR1 LGHNA, CDR2 YNFKEQ. The CDR3 has 17 residues. V gave up 5 bases and J gave up 2 bases; unmatched junction bases: 12. The CDR3 here is CASSEGQGAHPTDTQYF. CDR3 nucleotides: TGTGCCAGCAGCGAAGGGCAGGGGGCGCATCCCACAGATACGCAGTATTTT.

The chain recombines TRBV4-1 with TRBJ2-7; possibly TRBD2 for D (6 bases). From germline, CDR1 is MGHRA and CDR2 YSYEKL. CDR3 size: 14 residues. Trimming removed 4 bases from V and 1 base from J, with 11 bases in between. CDR3 in DNA: TGCGCCAGCAGCCCAGCGCGGGGATCCTACGAGCAGTACTTC. This codes for CASSPARGSYEQYF.

The chain employs TRBV14 and TRBJ1-2, with 10 bases lining up with TRBD1. Germline CDR1 reads SGHDN; CDR2 reads FVKESK. The J segment lost 3 bases and the V segment lost 5 bases, leaving 18 bases of the junction unmatched. The CDR3 runs to 19 residues. CDR3 coding DNA: TGTGCCAGCAGCAACAACTTTCCGGGACAGGGGACGGGAGACTATGGCTACACCTTC. Its translation is CASSNNFPGQGTGDYGYTF.

This chain uses TRBV7-9 with TRBJ2-3, with 10 bases matching TRBD1. Germline assignment: CDR1 SEHNR and CDR2 FQNEAQ (reference sequence). The CDR3 has 18 residues. Trimming at V came to 1 base and at J to 3 bases, leaving 10 bases not matched to a gene. The CDR3 region has the DNA TGTGCCAGCAGCTTAGAGACCGACAGGGGGCGTTCGACAGATACGCAGTATTTT. Its translation is CASSLETDRGRSTDTQYF.

The chain joins TRBV19 to TRBJ1-1, with D possibly matching TRBD1 (5 bases). This CDR3 has 13 amino acids. Germline lookup yields CDR1 LNHDA and CDR2 SQIVND (reference sequence). The V and J ends lost 7 bases and 10 bases respectively, with 19 bases between them. The CDR3 region is CASILRGGTRAFF. The CDR3 bases are TGTGCCAGTATACTTCGGGGGGGGACGAGAGCTTTCTTT.

The J gene is TRBJ1-2, the V gene TRBV11-3, with a possible D match to TRBD1 (6 bases). The CDR3 is made up of 13 amino acids. V lost 1 base to trimming and J lost 8 bases, with 11 bases between them. Per the germline V gene, CDR1 is SGHNT and CDR2 is YENEEA. CDR3 sequence: CASSLAGAKGYTF. In DNA, the CDR3 is TGTGCCAGCAGCTTAGCAGGGGCGAAAGGCTACACCTTC.

This clone was found a few times. The gene calls are TRBV5-1 and TRBJ1-2; tentative D call: TRBD1 (5 bases). Between the trimmed V and J ends, which lost 3 bases and 0 bases, there was a span of 21 bases. From germline, CDR1 is SGHRS and CDR2 YFSETQ. The CDR3 sequence is 18 residues long. CDR3 in amino acids: CASSSFGGAAPSNYGYTF. In nucleotides, the CDR3 is TGCGCCAGCAGCTCATTCGGCGGGGCAGCCCCCTCTAACTATGGCTACACCTTC.

The V call is TRBV2, the J call TRBJ1-3; 9 positions match TRBD1. Germline lookup yields CDR1 SNHLY and CDR2 FYNNEI. Losses at the gene ends were 3 bases for V and 0 bases for J; bases not matched to a gene: 12. The CDR3 sequence is 19 residues long. As DNA, the CDR3 is TGTGCCAGCAGTGAGCTTGGGCCGGGACAGGGCTTCTCTGGAAACACCATATATTTT. It codes for CASSELGPGQGFSGNTIYF.

V gene TRBV9 combines with J gene TRBJ1-1; tentative D call: TRBD1 (5 bases). Trimming removed 3 bases at V and 3 bases at J, with 18 bases between. This CDR3 spans 16 amino acids. Germline V lookup: CDR1 SGDLS, CDR2 YYNGEE. The CDR3 nucleotides read TGTGCCAGCAGCGAGCGGGGCGGAGCGATTTACACTGAAGCTTTCTTT. Protein sequence: CASSERGGAIYTEAFF. The whole variable domain, filled in from reference TRBV9 and TRBJ1-1, reads DSGVTQTPKHLITATGQRVTLRCSPRSGDLSVYWYQQSLDQGLQFLIQYYNGEERAKGNILERFSAQQFPDLHSELNLSSLELGDSALYFCASSERGGAIYTEAFFGQGTRLTVV.

The genes are TRBV10-3 and TRBJ2-7; unclear D gene. CDR1 and CDR2 from the germline V gene are ENHRY and SYGVKD. CDR3 size: 12 residues. Trimming cost V 0 bases and J 3 bases, with 3 bases left between them. The CDR3 sequence is CAISESSYEQYF. CDR3 nucleotides: TGTGCCATCAGTGAGTCGAGCTACGAGCAGTACTTC.

This sequence joins TRBV4-1 and TRBJ1-1; 7 nucleotides agree with TRBD1. CDR3 size: 16 residues. Germline V gene data show CDR1 as MGHRA and CDR2 as YSYEKL. Losses at the gene ends were 3 bases for V and 1 base for J; bases not matched to a gene: 8. CDR3 nucleotides: TGCGCCAGCAGCCACCATTGGACAGGATCGAACACTGAAGCTTTCTTT. Amino acid sequence: CASSHHWTGSNTEAFF.